What follows are 20 T cell receptor beta chains derived from one specimen sequenced in a study of T cells in Graves' hyperthyroidism and ophthalmopathy. Using RNA transcripts as the source, TCR beta CDR3 regions were amplified. RT-PCR in the first round (using the HTBI primer set) targeted the TCR CDR3. Via MiXCR, TCRdb re-called the multiplex PCR reads, giving one row per CDR3 protein. The table records roughly 500,000 distinct CDR3 sequences, around 45% of them present only once. Sequenced sample: peripheral blood or thyroid tissue (not recorded which). The receptors were sampled from an adult woman with Graves' disease, either hyperthyroidism or ophthalmopathy (not recorded which).

The chain couples TRBV10-3 to TRBJ2-5; 7 bases agree with TRBD1. This CDR3 spans 12 amino acids. Per the germline V gene, CDR1 is ENHRY and CDR2 is SYGVKD. V gave up 11 bases and J gave up 2 bases; unmatched junction bases: 5. CDR3 loop: CACRGNQETQYF. In DNA form, the CDR3 reads TGTGCCTGCAGGGGGAATCAAGAGACCCAGTACTTC.

A few counts support this clonotype. The CDR3 here is CASSHDRLEAFF. CDR3 in DNA: TGTGCCAGCAGCCATGACAGGCTAGAAGCTTTCTTT. The chain is built from TRBV7-9 and TRBJ1-1; maybe TRBD1 (6 bases). V was pared by 5 bases and J by 8 bases, with 12 bases between. This CDR3 is built from 12 residues. Per the germline V gene, CDR1 is SEHNR and CDR2 is FQNEAQ (reference sequence).

The J gene is TRBJ2-5, the V gene TRBV7-6, with D uncertain. This CDR3 contains 17 residues. V was shortened by 2 bases and J by 1 base, with 17 bases between the two germline ends. Germline loops: CDR1 SGHVS, CDR2 FNYEAQ. The CDR3 nucleotides read TGTGCCAGCAGCTTAATCCGGCCCGCCCGGCTCCAAGAGACCCAGTACTTC. Translation gives CASSLIRPARLQETQYF.

The chain couples TRBV2 to TRBJ1-5; D uncertain. This CDR3 has 13 amino acids. CDR1 SNHLY and CDR2 FYNNEI come from the germline V gene. Between the trimmed V and J ends, which lost 8 bases and 2 bases, there was a span of 10 bases. The CDR3 nucleotides are TGTGCCAGCTGTCAGGACCGCAATCAGCCCCAGCATTTT. Its protein product is CASCQDRNQPQHF.

The V and J genes are TRBV7-2 and TRBJ1-5; the D gene is possibly TRBD1 (5 bases). The V gene's germline CDR1 is SGHTA and CDR2 FQGNSA. V shed 4 bases and J shed 6 bases, with 13 bases lying between them. This CDR3 has 14 amino acids. CDR3 sequence reads: CASSWGGQSQPQHF. The CDR3 coding sequence is TGTGCCAGCAGCTGGGGCGGGCAGAGTCAGCCCCAGCATTTT.

Points on this clonotype: Since a much larger clone is just one base distant, this may be a read error. This chain links TRBV4-2 with TRBJ1-6; 8 bases line up with TRBD1. CDR1 is LGHNA, CDR2 YNFKEQ, per germline. This CDR3 has 15 amino acids. Unmatched junction bases numbered 9, after V lost 6 bases and J lost 8 bases. CDR3 in DNA: TGTGCCAGCAGGCGGCCAGGGGGCATGGATTCACCCCTCCACTTT. Amino acid sequence: CASRRPGGMDSPLHF.

This clonotype appeared many times. V is TRBV11-2 and J is TRBJ1-2; D not resolved. CDR1 and CDR2 from the germline V gene are SGHAT and FQNNGV. The CDR3 is 14 amino acids. V was pared by 1 base and J by 4 bases, with 10 bases between. CDR3 in amino acids: CASSLGLTLYGYTF. The CDR3, as DNA: TGTGCCAGCAGCTTAGGATTGACCCTCTATGGCTACACCTTC.

The chain joins TRBV20-1 to TRBJ1-6; D is unclear. Germline assignment: CDR1 DFQATT and CDR2 SNEGSKA (reference sequence). V lost 6 bases to trimming and J lost 7 bases, with 22 bases between them. This CDR3 is built from 16 residues. The CDR3 bases are TGCAGTGCCAGCAGCTTAAACCCCATCGGGAATTCACCCCTCCACTTT. Amino acids: CSASSLNPIGNSPLHF.

This clonotype was detected ten times or more. This chain links TRBV12-3 or TRBV12-4 with TRBJ2-5; D gene uncertain. The V end lost 3 bases, the J end lost 5 bases, and 7 bases lay between the germline ends. The CDR3 totals 12 residues. DNA of the CDR3: TGTGCCAGCAGTTTGGTGCGGGAGACCCAGTACTTC. This encodes CASSLVRETQYF.

This clonotype has more than one count but fewer than ten. The genes are TRBV3-1 and TRBJ2-7, with D perhaps matching TRBD2 (6 bases). Trimming shortened V by 3 bases and J by 0 bases, and 15 bases separated the two germline ends. This CDR3 contains 16 residues. Germline assignment: CDR1 LGHDT and CDR2 YNNKEL (reference sequence). CDR3 in amino acids: CASSHYSSASSYEQYF. The CDR3 DNA follows: TGTGCCAGCAGCCATTACTCTAGCGCGAGCTCCTACGAGCAGTACTTC.

This clonotype occurred many times. The rearrangement uses TRBV7-8 and TRBJ2-7; TRBD1 is a possible D gene (5 bases). The CDR3 is 13 residues long. CDR1 is SGHVS, CDR2 FQNEAQ, per germline. The V and J ends lost 8 bases and 6 bases respectively, with 17 bases between them. CDR3 protein: CASEWGLSTEQYF. CDR3 DNA sequence: TGTGCCAGCGAATGGGGCCTCAGTACCGAGCAGTACTTC. The whole variable domain, remainder taken from reference TRBV7-8 and TRBJ2-7, is GAGVSQSPRYKVAKRGQDVALRCDPISGHVSLFWYQQALGQGPEFLTYFQNEAQLDKSGLPSDRFFAERPEGSVSTLKIQRTQQEDSAVYLCASEWGLSTEQYFGPGTRLTVT.

Comments on this clonotype: This clone may be a read error of a much larger clone one base away. The rearrangement links TRBV20-1 to TRBJ2-7, with D possibly being TRBD2 (5 bases). V was trimmed by 0 bases and J by 2 bases, leaving 14 bases between them. Germline CDR1 DFQATT, CDR2 SNEGSKA (reference sequence). The CDR3 extends over 15 amino acids. CDR3 in DNA: TGCAGTGCTAGAGACGCCAGAGGAGGCGCCTACGAGCAGTACTTC. Translated, it gives CSARDARGGAYEQYF.

The gene calls are TRBV28 and TRBJ1-1; 7 nucleotides align to TRBD1. The germline V gene encodes CDR1 MDHEN and CDR2 SYDVKM. This CDR3 has 15 amino acids. V gave up 8 bases and J gave up 1 base; unmatched junction bases: 10. The CDR3 loop is CASLARTGGNTEAFF. CDR3 DNA: TGTGCCAGCTTGGCTCGGACAGGAGGGAACACTGAAGCTTTCTTT.

This clonotype was detected only a few times. The chain links TRBV15 to TRBJ2-5, with TRBD2 matching over 9 bases. J gave up 10 bases and V 0 bases, and 6 bases lay outside the gene matches. Germline V gives CDR1 LNHNV, CDR2 YYDKDF (reference sequence). This CDR3 is built from 14 residues. This CDR3 reads CATSRDHRLADQYF. The CDR3 DNA follows: TGTGCCACCAGCAGAGATCACCGACTAGCGGACCAGTACTTC. The full variable domain, its missing parts supplied by reference TRBV15 and TRBJ2-5, is DAMVIQNPRYQVTQFGKPVTLSCSQTLNHNVMYWYQQKSSQAPKLLFHYYDKDFNNEADTPDNFQSRRPNTSFCFLDIRSPGLGDTAMYLCATSRDHRLADQYFGPGTRLLVL.

Many counts were recorded for this clonotype. The chain employs TRBV7-9 and TRBJ1-3; no definite D call. Trimming removed 5 bases at V and 4 bases at J, with 15 bases between. The germline V gene encodes CDR1 SEHNR and CDR2 FQNEAQ (reference sequence). The CDR3 has 15 amino acids. The chain's CDR3 is CASSRIMGTGNTIYF. CDR3 nucleotides: TGTGCCAGCAGCCGAATCATGGGCACGGGAAACACCATATATTTT.

V and J are TRBV7-6 and TRBJ2-2; 10 positions match TRBD2. The J segment lost 1 base and the V segment lost 1 base, leaving 6 bases of the junction unmatched. The germline CDR1 and CDR2 sequences are SGHVS and FNYEAQ. The CDR3 totals 18 residues. The CDR3 protein is CASSLEASGSGNTGELFF. The CDR3 coding sequence is TGTGCCAGCAGCTTAGAAGCTAGCGGGAGCGGGAACACCGGGGAGCTGTTTTTT.

Many counts were recorded for this clonotype. This chain connects TRBV13 to TRBJ2-2, with 8 bases aligning to TRBD1. Germline-derived CDR1 and CDR2 are PRHDT and FYEKMQ (reference sequence). V was clipped by 9 bases and J by 5 bases; unmatched bases: 5. The CDR3 consists of 13 residues. The CDR3 is CASQQGVTGELFF. The CDR3 DNA sequence: TGTGCCAGTCAACAGGGGGTTACCGGGGAGCTGTTTTTT. Using reference TRBV13 and TRBJ2-2 for the parts outside the CDR3, the full variable domain is AAGVIQSPRHLIKEKRETATLKCYPIPRHDTVYWYQQGPGQDPQFLISFYEKMQSDKGSIPDRFSAQQFSDYHSELNMSSLELGDSALYFCASQQGVTGELFFGEGSRLTVL.

This clonotype was recorded at least ten times. The chain has TRBV5-6 and TRBJ1-5; D is perhaps TRBD1 (5 bases). The CDR3 is 16 residues long. V was clipped by 4 bases and J by 5 bases, with 19 bases between them. Germline V gene sequence: CDR1 SGHDT, CDR2 YYEEEE. The CDR3 loop is CASSHRSGGDYQPQHF. The CDR3 coding sequence is TGTGCCAGCAGCCATCGGTCTGGGGGGGACTATCAGCCCCAGCATTTT.

The CDR3: CAISEATGGENTEAFF. The CDR3 region has the DNA TGTGCCATCAGTGAGGCGACAGGGGGAGAGAACACTGAAGCTTTCTTT. This chain joins TRBV10-3 and TRBJ1-1, with 9 nucleotides matching TRBD1. V shed 2 bases, J shed 1 base, and the junction held 5 bases outside the gene matches. There are 16 residues in the CDR3. Germline V CDR1 and CDR2: ENHRY, SYGVKD.

The chain links TRBV7-9 to TRBJ2-1; 12 bases match TRBD2. Germline CDR1 is SEHNR and CDR2 is FQNEAQ (reference sequence). Trimming at V came to 5 bases and at J to 6 bases, leaving 5 bases not matched to a gene. The CDR3 runs 15 residues. The DNA for the CDR3 is TGTGCCAGCAGCCCGAGACTAGCGGGAGTCAATGAGCAGTTCTTC. Protein product: CASSPRLAGVNEQFF.